This passage covers 22 T cell receptor beta chains from one sample sequenced in a study of T cell repertoires in cytomegalovirus infection. Their antigens are not known. TCRdb re-analysed the reads in MiXCR, keeping a single row per CDR3 protein. The sample yields roughly 990,000 distinct CDR3 sequences, less than 35% seen once. Material: cultured CD8+ T cells from PBMCs, obtained from culture after CMV antigen stimulation. These receptors were obtained from a human donor in good health (CMV status not recorded). Some clones in this sample may be carry-over from other donors' samples.

This clonotype was picked up a small number of times. The V and J genes are TRBV7-9 and TRBJ2-3; 8 nucleotides line up with TRBD2. V trimming: 5 bases; J trimming: 2 bases; junction bases outside the gene matches: 9. The CDR3 extends over 16 amino acids. Germline V gene data show CDR1 as SEHNR and CDR2 as FQNEAQ (reference sequence). Here the CDR3 DNA reads TGTGCCAGCAGCACAAGCCCGGGACTAGACACAGATACGCAGTATTTT. As protein: CASSTSPGLDTDTQYF.

The V call is TRBV11-2, the J call TRBJ2-2; 7 bases fit TRBD1. After removal of 6 bases from V and 6 bases from J, the junction contained 19 bases not matched to a gene. The CDR3 covers 18 residues. The germline V gene encodes CDR1 SGHAT and CDR2 FQNNGV. CDR3 in amino acids: CASSNPRRGGSKAGELFF. DNA of the CDR3: TGTGCCAGCAGTAATCCAAGGAGAGGGGGCAGTAAGGCCGGGGAGCTGTTTTTT.

J is TRBJ2-7 and V is TRBV7-9; D is possibly TRBD1 (6 bases). The germline gives CDR1 SEHNR, CDR2 FQNEAQ (reference sequence). The length of the CDR3 is 15 residues. V lost 5 bases, J lost 2 bases, and 16 bases lay in between. The CDR3 DNA sequence: TGTGCCAGCAGCGCGTCAACAGGGTTCACCTACGAGCAGTACTTC. Its protein is CASSASTGFTYEQYF.

V gene TRBV6-2 or TRBV6-3 combines with J gene TRBJ1-5; D is uncertain. V lost 7 bases to trimming and J lost 0 bases, with 10 bases between them. Germline CDR1 and CDR2: MNHEY and SVGEGT. The CDR3 runs to 14 residues. The CDR3 loop reads CASNETPSNQPQHF. For the CDR3, the DNA is TGTGCCAGCAATGAGACACCTAGCAATCAGCCCCAGCATTTT.

In this sample, this clonotype turned up a few times. The chain couples TRBV10-3 to TRBJ2-1; 8 bases line up with TRBD1. CDR1 is ENHRY, CDR2 SYGVKD, per germline. The ends lost 8 bases at V and 13 bases at J; junction bases unmatched: 10. The CDR3 has 12 residues. Written as DNA, the CDR3 is TGTGCCATCCCCAGGACAGGGCCATATCAGTTCTTC. Its translation: CAIPRTGPYQFF.

This clonotype has ten or more counts. The V and J genes are TRBV7-2 and TRBJ2-5, with D perhaps matching TRBD1 or TRBD2 (6 bases each). This CDR3 is built from 14 residues. Germline CDR1 and CDR2: SGHTA and FQGNSA. V lost 1 base to trimming and J lost 4 bases, with 10 bases between them. This CDR3 is CASSLVRGLETQYF. The CDR3 bases are TGTGCCAGCAGCTTAGTCCGGGGGCTAGAGACCCAGTACTTC.

The sample holds one count of this clonotype. This chain joins TRBV5-6 and TRBJ2-1; D possibly corresponds to TRBD1 (6 bases). Trimming cost V 0 bases and J 0 bases, with 10 bases left between them. CDR3 size: 16 residues. Germline-derived CDR1 and CDR2 are SGHDT and YYEEEE. The CDR3 DNA is TGTGCCAGCAGCTTGGACAGGGAACCCTCCTACAATGAGCAGTTCTTC. Its protein is CASSLDREPSYNEQFF.

The chain links TRBV28 to TRBJ2-7, with D tentatively TRBD1 (6 bases). Germline-derived CDR1 and CDR2 are MDHEN and SYDVKM. This CDR3 spans 14 amino acids. The CDR3 bases are TGTGTCAGCGCAAGGGACACCCACTCCTACGAGCAGTACGTC. As protein: CVSARDTHSYEQYV.

This clonotype was picked up a small number of times. V and J are TRBV10-2 and TRBJ2-1; the D call may be TRBD1 or TRBD2 (8 bases each). Germline V gives CDR1 WSHSY, CDR2 SAAADI. Deletions cut 11 bases from V and 9 bases from J, with 35 bases between. CDR3 length: 18 residues. CDR3 coding DNA: TGCGCCGGTATGGACAGGGTTCTAGGGTGGGCCAGCGGGAGTGAGCAGTTCTTC. It yields the protein CAGMDRVLGWASGSEQFF.

This clonotype was picked up a small number of times. The chain has TRBV6-5 and TRBJ2-1, with D unclear. This CDR3 spans 13 amino acids. The germline V gene encodes CDR1 MNHEY and CDR2 SVGAGI. V lost 6 bases and J 1 base, leaving 7 bases between the germline ends. The CDR3 sequence is CASRVLSYNEQFF. CDR3 nucleotides: TGTGCCAGCAGAGTTCTTTCCTACAATGAGCAGTTCTTC.

The V call is TRBV6-5, the J call TRBJ2-2; D gene uncertain. CDR3 length: 16 residues. From germline, CDR1 is MNHEY and CDR2 SVGAGI. Trimming removed 1 base from V and 0 bases from J, with 9 bases in between. The CDR3 sequence: CASSYWTSANTGELFF. CDR3 coding DNA: TGTGCCAGCAGTTACTGGACGTCAGCGAACACCGGGGAGCTGTTTTTT.

In this sample, this clonotype turned up a few times. This sequence joins TRBV2 and TRBJ1-5; D not certain. Germline CDR1 and CDR2: SNHLY and FYNNEI. The CDR3 sequence is 14 residues long. Trimming removed 4 bases at V and 0 bases at J, with 7 bases between. CDR3 amino acids: CASSAEDSNQPQHF. CDR3 nucleotides: TGTGCCAGCAGTGCCGAAGATAGCAATCAGCCCCAGCATTTT. Full variable domain (remainder filled in from reference TRBV2 and TRBJ1-5): EPEVTQTPSHQVTQMGQEVILRCVPISNHLYFYWYRQILGQKVEFLVSFYNNEISEKSEIFDDQFSVERPDGSNFTLKIRSTKLEDSAMYFCASSAEDSNQPQHFGDGTRLSIL.

In this sample, this clonotype turned up many times. The rearrangement joins TRBV7-8 to TRBJ1-1; D is unclear. Germline V gene data show CDR1 as SGHVS and CDR2 as FQNEAQ. There are 15 residues in the CDR3. V shed 5 bases and J shed 3 bases, with 16 bases lying between them. Here the CDR3 DNA reads TGTGCCAGCAGCCCATTTCCAAGAGGGCACACTGAAGCTTTCTTT. The encoded protein is CASSPFPRGHTEAFF.

This clonotype was observed a handful of times. V and J are TRBV27 and TRBJ2-1; D might be TRBD2 (6 bases). CDR1 is MNHEY and CDR2 is SMNVEV in the germline V gene (reference sequence). This CDR3 contains 14 residues. Trimming shortened V by 4 bases and J by 6 bases, and 13 bases separated the two germline ends. The CDR3 reads CASSWTGGGNEQFF. The CDR3 DNA sequence: TGTGCCAGCAGTTGGACCGGGGGTGGCAATGAGCAGTTCTTC.

This chain uses TRBV18 with TRBJ1-5, with D maybe TRBD1 (5 bases). Trimming removed 4 bases at V and 0 bases at J, with 28 bases between. In germline, CDR1 is KGHSH, CDR2 LQKENI. The CDR3 totals 21 residues. The CDR3 DNA reads as TGTGCCAGCTCACTAAATAGGTTTGGTTCAGGGCCCACGTATAGCAATCAGCCCCAGCATTTT. The encoded protein is CASSLNRFGSGPTYSNQPQHF.

Regarding this clonotype: One base away lies a much larger clone, so this may be a sequencing read error. The rearrangement joins TRBV7-8 to TRBJ1-5; no clear D gene. CDR1 is SGHVS and CDR2 is FQNEAQ in the germline V gene. This CDR3 is built from 13 residues. CDR3 in DNA: TGTGTCAGCAGCCCCCGCGGGAATCAGCCCCAGCATTTT. This encodes CVSSPRGNQPQHF.

The sample holds one count of this clonotype. The genes are TRBV20-1 and TRBJ1-1, with D unclear. The CDR3 has 12 residues. The germline V and J ends were trimmed by 3 bases and 7 bases, with 12 bases remaining between them. Looked up from germline, CDR1 is DFQATT and CDR2 is SNEGSKA (reference sequence). The CDR3 nucleotides are TGCAGTGCTAGTCTGGGGTCCGGTGAAGCTTTCTTT. This translates into CSASLGSGEAFF.

This clonotype occurred a few times. CDR3 sequence (DNA): TGTGCCAGCCAGGTGGACAGGGGGCAAGGAAACACCATATATTTT. This sequence encodes CASQVDRGQGNTIYF. The V call is TRBV6-1, the J call TRBJ1-3; 11 nucleotides line up with TRBD1. With 8 bases clipped from V and 4 bases from J, the junction kept 7 bases outside the gene matches. This CDR3 spans 15 amino acids. The germline V gene has CDR1 MNHNS and CDR2 SASEGT.

The chain is built from TRBV5-5 and TRBJ1-2, with D maybe TRBD1 (5 bases). The CDR3 has 18 amino acids. Between the trimmed V and J ends, which lost 1 base and 0 bases, there was a span of 19 bases. Per germline, CDR1 SGHKS and CDR2 YYEKEE (reference sequence). The CDR3 DNA sequence: TGTGCCAGCAGCTTGTTTATCCCCAGGGCCACGACTAACTATGGCTACACCTTC. Amino acid sequence: CASSLFIPRATTNYGYTF.

The chain links TRBV6-8 to TRBJ1-6; D is ambiguous. The CDR3 is 18 amino acids. From germline, CDR1 is MNHGY and CDR2 SAAAGT. V lost 3 bases, J lost 0 bases, and 15 bases lay in between. The DNA for the CDR3 is TGTGCCAGCAGTTATGAGCCCAAACTAAGCTCCTATAATTCACCCCTCCACTTT. It yields the protein CASSYEPKLSSYNSPLHF.

This clonotype was seen repeatedly, ten times or more. The chain has TRBV12-3 or TRBV12-4 and TRBJ2-1, with 10 bases that match TRBD1. This CDR3 is 15 amino acids long. V shed 4 bases and J 4 bases; nucleotides not matched to a gene: 4. CDR3 DNA sequence: TGTGCCAGCAGTTACGGGACAGGGGCGTACAATGAGCAGTTCTTC. Its protein is CASSYGTGAYNEQFF.

In its sample, this clonotype was seen a few times. The CDR3 is CASSLYLFPVGEDEQFF. The CDR3 DNA reads as TGTGCCAGCAGCTTATATTTATTTCCTGTTGGGGAGGATGAGCAGTTCTTC. V is TRBV7-2 and J is TRBJ2-1; D perhaps matches TRBD2 (6 bases). The CDR3 length is 17 residues. Germline V gene data show CDR1 as SGHTA and CDR2 as FQGNSA. V was clipped by 2 bases and J by 8 bases, with 22 bases between them.